This T cell receptor (beta chain) was sequenced in a study of blood T cell repertoires in COVID-19. This clone was observed a single time. In the authors' methods: For nucleated cells, counts were estimated from reference gene primer amplification. Method: immunoSEQ multiplex PCR; TCRdb's copy keeps in-frame clones and lacks some. That table gives V, J and clone size, and the DNA gave D and trimming. The repertoire consists of 31,000 or so clones, with approximately 89% occurring once and the leading ten covering 28%. From germline, CDR1 is MDHEN and CDR2 SYDVKM. V trimming: 10 bases; J trimming: 2 bases; junction bases outside the gene matches: 12. This CDR3 contains 15 residues.

The sequence derives from a man older than 75 with acute or convalescent COVID-19. Specimen: peripheral blood. This sequence joins TRBV28 and TRBJ2-3, with TRBD2 matching over 7 bases. The CDR3 protein is CATLTGGKPTDTQYF. In DNA form, the CDR3 reads TGTGCCACCCTTACCGGGGGGAAACCCACAGATACGCAGTATTTT.